This TCR beta chain was obtained from a study of Ad26.COV2.S vaccination and SARS-CoV-2 variants. Study as a whole: Within the COV1001 Ad26.COV2.S trial arm, the donor was enrolled. Ad26.COV2.S was injected intramuscularly once or twice, 56 days apart.

Clones were read by immunoSEQ multiplex PCR, and TCRdb kept only the in-frame ones, dropping some. The sample holds hundreds of thousands of clones, 83% seen once. The CDR3 has 17 amino acids. Germline V gene data show CDR1 as SGHTS and CDR2 as YDEGEE. Trimming stripped 4 bases from V and 3 bases from J, with 20 bases between. Study observations and caveats: People given the vaccine had a wider spike-specific TCR breadth than placebo recipients did.

Treatment in this sample: roughly 20 received Ad26.COV2.S at low or high dose, single or two shots; 5 received placebo; per-sample allocation not given. The study sampled participants on day 63 after the first vaccine or placebo injection. Notes on this clone: Its antigen is not identified.

The origin of this receptor is a person between 18 and 59 years old who received the Ad26.COV2.S COVID-19 vaccine or a placebo. This sequence joins TRBV5-8 and TRBJ2-1, with a tentative D call TRBD1 (5 bases). The specimen comprised peripheral blood, sampled in a trial of Ad26.COV2.S vaccine versus placebo. The CDR3 DNA follows: TGTGCCAGCAGCCGGCCTTGGGGCGCCAGCGTCTACAATGAGCAGTTCTTC. It translates to CASSRPWGASVYNEQFF.